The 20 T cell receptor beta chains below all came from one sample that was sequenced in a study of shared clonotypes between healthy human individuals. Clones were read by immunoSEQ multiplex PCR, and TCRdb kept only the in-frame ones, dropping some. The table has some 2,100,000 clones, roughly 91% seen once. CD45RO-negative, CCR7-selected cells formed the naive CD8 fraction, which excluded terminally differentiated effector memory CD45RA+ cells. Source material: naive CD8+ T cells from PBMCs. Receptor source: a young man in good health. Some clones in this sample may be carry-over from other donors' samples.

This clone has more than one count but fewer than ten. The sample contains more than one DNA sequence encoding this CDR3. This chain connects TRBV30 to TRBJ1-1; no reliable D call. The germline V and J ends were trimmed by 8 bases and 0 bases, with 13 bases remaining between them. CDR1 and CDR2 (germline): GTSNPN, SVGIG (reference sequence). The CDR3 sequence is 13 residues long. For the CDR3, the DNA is TGTGCCGGAACGGGTGGTCTGAACACTGAAGCTTTCTTT. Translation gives CAGTGGLNTEAFF.

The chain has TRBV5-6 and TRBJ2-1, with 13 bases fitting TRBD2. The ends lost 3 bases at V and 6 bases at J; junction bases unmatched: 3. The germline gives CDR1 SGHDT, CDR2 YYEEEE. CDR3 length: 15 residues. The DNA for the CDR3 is TGTGCCAGCAGCTCAACTAGCGGGAGGGTCAATGAGCAGTTCTTC. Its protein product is CASSSTSGRVNEQFF.

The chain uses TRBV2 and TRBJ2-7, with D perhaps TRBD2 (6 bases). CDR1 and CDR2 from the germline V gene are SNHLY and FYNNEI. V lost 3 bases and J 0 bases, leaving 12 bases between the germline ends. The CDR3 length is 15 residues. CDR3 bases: TGTGCCAGCAGTGAGGGACTGAGAAGCTCCTACGAGCAGTACTTC. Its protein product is CASSEGLRSSYEQYF.

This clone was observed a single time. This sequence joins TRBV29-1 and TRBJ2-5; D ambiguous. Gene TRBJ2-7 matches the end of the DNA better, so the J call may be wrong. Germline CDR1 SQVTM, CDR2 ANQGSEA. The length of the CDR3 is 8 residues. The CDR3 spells CSVNEQYF. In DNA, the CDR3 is TGCAGCGTCAACGAGCAGTACTTC.

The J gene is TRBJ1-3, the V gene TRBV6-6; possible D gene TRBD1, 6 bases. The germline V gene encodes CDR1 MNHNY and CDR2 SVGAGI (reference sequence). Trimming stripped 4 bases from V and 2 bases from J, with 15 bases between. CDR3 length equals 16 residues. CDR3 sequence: CASSLLARGAGNTIYF. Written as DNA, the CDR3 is TGTGCCAGCAGTTTATTAGCGAGGGGGGCTGGAAACACCATATATTTT.

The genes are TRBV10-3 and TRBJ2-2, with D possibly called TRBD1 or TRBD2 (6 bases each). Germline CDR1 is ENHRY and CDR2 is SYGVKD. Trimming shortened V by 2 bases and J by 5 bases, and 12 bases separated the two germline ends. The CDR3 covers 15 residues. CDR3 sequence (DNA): TGTGCCATCAGTGAGGGACAAGGGGGGACCGGGGAGCTGTTTTTT. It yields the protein CAISEGQGGTGELFF.

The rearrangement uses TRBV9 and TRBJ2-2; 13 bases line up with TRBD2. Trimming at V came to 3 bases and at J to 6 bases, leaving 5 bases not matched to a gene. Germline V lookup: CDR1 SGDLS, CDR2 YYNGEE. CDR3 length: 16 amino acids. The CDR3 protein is CASSAGLAGLAGELFF. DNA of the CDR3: TGTGCCAGCAGCGCGGGACTAGCGGGACTGGCCGGGGAGCTGTTTTTT.

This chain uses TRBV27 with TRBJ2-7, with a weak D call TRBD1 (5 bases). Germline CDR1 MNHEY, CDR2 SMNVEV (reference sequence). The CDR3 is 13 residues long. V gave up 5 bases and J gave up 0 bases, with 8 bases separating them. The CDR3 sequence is CASSTGFSYEQYF. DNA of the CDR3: TGTGCCAGCAGTACAGGATTCTCCTACGAGCAGTACTTC.

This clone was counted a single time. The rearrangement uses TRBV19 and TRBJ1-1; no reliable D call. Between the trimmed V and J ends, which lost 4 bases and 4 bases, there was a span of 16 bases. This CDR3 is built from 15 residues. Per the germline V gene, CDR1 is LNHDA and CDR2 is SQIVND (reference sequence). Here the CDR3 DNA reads TGTGCCAGTAGTACGCCGGGTCGGAGCGGCACTGAAGCTTTCTTT. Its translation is CASSTPGRSGTEAFF. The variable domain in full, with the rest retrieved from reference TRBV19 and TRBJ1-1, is DGGITQSPKYLFRKEGQNVTLSCEQNLNHDAMYWYRQDPGQGLRLIYYSQIVNDFQKGDIAEGYSVSREKKESFPLTVTSAQKNPTAFYLCASSTPGRSGTEAFFGQGTRLTVV.

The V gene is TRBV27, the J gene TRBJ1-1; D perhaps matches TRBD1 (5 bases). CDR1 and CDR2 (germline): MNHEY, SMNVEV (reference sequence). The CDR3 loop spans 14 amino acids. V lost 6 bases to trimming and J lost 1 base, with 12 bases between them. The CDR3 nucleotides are TGTGCCAGCAGCCCAGGGTTTTGGAACACTGAAGCTTTCTTT. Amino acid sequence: CASSPGFWNTEAFF.

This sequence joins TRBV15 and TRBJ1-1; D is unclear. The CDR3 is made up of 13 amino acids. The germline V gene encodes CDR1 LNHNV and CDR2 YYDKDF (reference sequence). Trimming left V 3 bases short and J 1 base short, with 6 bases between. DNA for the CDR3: TGTGCCACCAGCAGTCGGCGGAACACTGAAGCTTTCTTT. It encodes CATSSRRNTEAFF.

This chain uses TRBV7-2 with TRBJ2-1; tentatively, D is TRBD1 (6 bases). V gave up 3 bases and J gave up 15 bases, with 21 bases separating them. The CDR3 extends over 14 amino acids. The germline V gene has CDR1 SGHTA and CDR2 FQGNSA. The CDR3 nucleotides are TGTGCCAGCAGCTTGAGACGCCCAGGGACACTTTGGTTCTTC. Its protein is CASSLRRPGTLWFF.

The CDR3 DNA reads as TGTGCCAGCACCCCTGAGTGGAGCTCCTACAATGAGCAGTTCTTC. This translates into CASTPEWSSYNEQFF. The chain couples TRBV28 to TRBJ2-1, with D hard to call. Trimming took 7 bases from V and 0 from J, leaving 13 bases between them. The CDR3 runs to 15 residues. Per germline, CDR1 MDHEN and CDR2 SYDVKM. The full variable domain, with the rest looked up from reference TRBV28 and TRBJ2-1, is DVKVTQSSRYLVKRTGEKVFLECVQDMDHENMFWYRQDPGLGLRLIYFSYDVKMKEKGDIPEGYSVSREKKERFSLILESASTNQTSMYLCASTPEWSSYNEQFFGPGTRLTVL.

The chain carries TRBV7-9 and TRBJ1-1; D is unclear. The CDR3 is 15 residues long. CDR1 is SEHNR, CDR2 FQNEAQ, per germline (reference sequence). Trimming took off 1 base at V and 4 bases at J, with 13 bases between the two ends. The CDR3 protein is CASSLDLAGSTEAFF. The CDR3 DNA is TGTGCCAGCAGCTTAGACTTAGCGGGAAGCACTGAAGCTTTCTTT.

CDR3 loop: CASSGRGWTNEQYF. The CDR3, as DNA: TGTGCCAGCAGTGGACGGGGGTGGACGAACGAGCAGTACTTC. The rearrangement uses TRBV2 and TRBJ2-7, with a tentative D call TRBD2 (6 bases). The germline V and J ends were trimmed by 4 bases and 5 bases, with 15 bases remaining between them. The V gene's germline CDR1 is SNHLY and CDR2 FYNNEI. The CDR3 consists of 14 residues.

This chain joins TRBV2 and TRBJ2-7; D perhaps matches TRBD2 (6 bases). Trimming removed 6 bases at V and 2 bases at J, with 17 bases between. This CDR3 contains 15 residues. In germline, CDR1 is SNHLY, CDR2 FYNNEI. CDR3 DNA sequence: TGTGCCAGCAGGGGGGGTGTGGGAGGCCCCTACGAGCAGTACTTC. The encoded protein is CASRGGVGGPYEQYF.

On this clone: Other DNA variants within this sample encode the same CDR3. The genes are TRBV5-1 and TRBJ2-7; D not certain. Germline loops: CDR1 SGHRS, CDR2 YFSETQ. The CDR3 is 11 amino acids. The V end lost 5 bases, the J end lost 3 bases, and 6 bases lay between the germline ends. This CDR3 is CASSVGYEQYF. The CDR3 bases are TGCGCCAGCAGTGTGGGCTACGAGCAGTACTTC.

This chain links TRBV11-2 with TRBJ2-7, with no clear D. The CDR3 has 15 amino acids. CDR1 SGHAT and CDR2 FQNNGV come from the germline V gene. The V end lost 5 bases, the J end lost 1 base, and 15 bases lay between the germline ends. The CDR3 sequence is CASSPGRVGSYEQYF. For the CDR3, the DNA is TGTGCCAGCAGCCCTGGAAGGGTAGGGTCCTACGAGCAGTACTTC.

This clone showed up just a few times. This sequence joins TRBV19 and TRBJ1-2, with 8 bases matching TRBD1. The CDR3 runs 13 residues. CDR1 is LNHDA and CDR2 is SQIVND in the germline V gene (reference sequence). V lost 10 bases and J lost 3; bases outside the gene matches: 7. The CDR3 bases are TGTGCCATCCTGGACAGGGCTGACTATGGCTACACCTTC. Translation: CAILDRADYGYTF.

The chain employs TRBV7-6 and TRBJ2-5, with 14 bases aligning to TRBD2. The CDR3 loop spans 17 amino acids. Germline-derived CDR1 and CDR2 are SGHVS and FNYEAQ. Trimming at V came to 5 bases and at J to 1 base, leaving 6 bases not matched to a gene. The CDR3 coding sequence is TGTGCCAGCAGCCTAAGACTAGCGGGAGGGTCCCAAGAGACCCAGTACTTC. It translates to CASSLRLAGGSQETQYF.